One sample yielded the 7 T cell receptor beta chains listed below, sequenced in a study of T-cell reconstitution after alpha-beta-depleted transplantation in children. A library of TCRbeta sequences, prepared with unique molecular identifiers, was generated. TCRdb ran MiXCR on the PCR reads and lists one entry per CDR3 protein. The data contain hundreds of thousands of distinct CDR3 sequences, roughly a tenth of them singletons. The sequenced sample was PBMCs from the stem cell graft donor, obtained from the stem cell graft. These TCRs come from a human donor who donated a stem cell graft to a child with acute myeloid leukemia.

The J gene is TRBJ2-7, the V gene TRBV2, with TRBD1 matching over 8 bases. Trimming at V came to 7 bases and at J to 4 bases, leaving 9 bases not matched to a gene. This CDR3 has 14 amino acids. Per germline, CDR1 SNHLY and CDR2 FYNNEI. As DNA, the CDR3 is TGTGCCAGCACCGCCGGGACAGGCCTTTACGAGCAGTACTTC. Encoded protein: CASTAGTGLYEQYF.

CDR3 in amino acids: CASSADRVLRYF. CDR3 nucleotides: TGTGCCAGCAGCGCAGACCGGGTTCTGCGGTACTTC. The J gene is TRBJ2-4, the V gene TRBV7-2; D gene uncertain. CDR1 is SGHTA, CDR2 FQGNSA, per germline. The CDR3 covers 12 residues. Trimming left V 5 bases short and J 15 bases short, with 17 bases between.

This chain uses TRBV9 with TRBJ2-7, with TRBD1 matching 9 bases. The germline V gene encodes CDR1 SGDLS and CDR2 YYNGEE. This CDR3 is 15 amino acids long. With V trimmed by 0 bases and J by 3 bases, 4 bases remained unmatched. CDR3 sequence: CASSVAWTGDYEQYF. The CDR3 region has the DNA TGTGCCAGCAGCGTAGCTTGGACAGGGGACTACGAGCAGTACTTC.

This clonotype was observed many times. The CDR3 bases are TGTGCCAGCAGCTTGTCCAACGACAGATTTTGGGACCTCTATGGCTACACCTTC. It codes for CASSLSNDRFWDLYGYTF. This chain uses TRBV11-3 with TRBJ1-2, with a possible D match to TRBD1 (5 bases). Germline loops: CDR1 SGHNT, CDR2 YENEEA. Trimming took off 3 bases at V and 4 bases at J, with 24 bases between the two ends. This CDR3 has 18 residues.

The chain joins TRBV7-2 to TRBJ2-7, with 12 bases fitting TRBD2. There are 17 residues in the CDR3. The ends lost 3 bases at V and 1 base at J; junction bases unmatched: 7. In germline, CDR1 is SGHTA, CDR2 FQGNSA. The CDR3 is CASSLFSSGRGSYEQYF. The DNA of the CDR3 is TGTGCCAGCAGCTTGTTCTCTAGCGGGAGGGGGTCCTACGAGCAGTACTTC.

This clonotype has a count of ten or more. The rearrangement links TRBV7-9 to TRBJ2-7, with D unresolved. Germline V gene lookup returns CDR1 SEHNR and CDR2 FQNEAQ (reference sequence). V was clipped by 2 bases and J by 8 bases, with 16 bases between them. The CDR3 consists of 14 residues. The chain's CDR3 is CASSLSLGPYKQYF. DNA of the CDR3: TGTGCCAGCAGCTTATCCTTAGGGCCGTACAAGCAGTACTTC.

This clonotype appeared many times. This CDR3 is CSVTGIQETQYF. DNA for the CDR3: TGCAGCGTGACAGGGATCCAAGAGACCCAGTACTTC. The rearrangement uses TRBV29-1 and TRBJ2-5; TRBD1 agrees at 7 bases. The V and J ends lost 6 bases and 1 base, in that order; junction bases with no gene match: 2. Per the germline V gene, CDR1 is SQVTM and CDR2 is ANQGSEA. This CDR3 is built from 12 residues.